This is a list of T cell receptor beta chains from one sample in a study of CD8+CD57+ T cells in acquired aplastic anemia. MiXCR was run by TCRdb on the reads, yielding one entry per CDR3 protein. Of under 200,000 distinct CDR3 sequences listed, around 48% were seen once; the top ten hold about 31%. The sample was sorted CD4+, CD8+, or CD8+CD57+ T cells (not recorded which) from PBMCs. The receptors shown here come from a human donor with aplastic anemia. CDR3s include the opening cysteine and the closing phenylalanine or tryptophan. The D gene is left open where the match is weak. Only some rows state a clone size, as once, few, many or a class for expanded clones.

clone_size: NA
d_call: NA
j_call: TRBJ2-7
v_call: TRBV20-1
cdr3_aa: CSARDSGLPYEQYF
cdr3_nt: TGCAGTGCTAGAGATTCGGGACTTCCCTACGAGCAGTACTTC

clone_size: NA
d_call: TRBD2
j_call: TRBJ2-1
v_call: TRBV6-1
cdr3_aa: CASSETSGSSYNEQFF
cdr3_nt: TGTGCCAGCAGTGAGACTAGCGGAAGCTCCTACAATGAGCAGTTCTTC

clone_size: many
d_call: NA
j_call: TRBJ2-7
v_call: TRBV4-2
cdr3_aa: CASSQDRAYEQYF
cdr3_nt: TGTGCCAGCAGCCAAGACCGGGCCTACGAGCAGTACTTC

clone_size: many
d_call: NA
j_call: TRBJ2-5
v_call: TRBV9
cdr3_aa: CASSPNGTQYF
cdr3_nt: TGTGCCAGCAGCCCCAACGGGACCCAGTACTTC

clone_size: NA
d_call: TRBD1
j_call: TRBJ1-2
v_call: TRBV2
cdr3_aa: CASSPTGQHYGYTF
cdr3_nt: TGTGCCAGCAGTCCCACGGGACAGCACTATGGCTACACCTTC

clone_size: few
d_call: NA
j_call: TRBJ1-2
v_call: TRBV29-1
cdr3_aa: CSVEIQGLNYGYTF
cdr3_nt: TGCAGCGTTGAAATACAGGGCCTGAACTATGGCTACACCTTC

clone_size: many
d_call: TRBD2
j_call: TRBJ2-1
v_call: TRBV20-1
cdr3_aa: CSPSGSSLSYNEQFF
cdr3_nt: TGCAGCCCTAGCGGGAGTTCCCTCTCCTACAATGAGCAGTTCTTC

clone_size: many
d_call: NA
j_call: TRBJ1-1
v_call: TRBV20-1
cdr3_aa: CSASEAAEAFF
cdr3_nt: TGCAGTGCTAGTGAGGCAGCAGAAGCTTTCTTT

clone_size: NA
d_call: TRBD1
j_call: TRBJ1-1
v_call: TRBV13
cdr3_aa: CASSPRTGPNTEAFF
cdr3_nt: TGTGCCAGCAGTCCCCGGACAGGACCAAACACTGAAGCTTTCTTT

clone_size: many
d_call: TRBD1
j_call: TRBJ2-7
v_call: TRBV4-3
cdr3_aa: CASSQEWDRVSYEQYF
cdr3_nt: TGCGCCAGCAGCCAAGAATGGGACAGGGTCTCCTACGAGCAGTACTTC

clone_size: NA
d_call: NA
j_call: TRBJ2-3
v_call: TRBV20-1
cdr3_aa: CSASNPRGGSADTQYF
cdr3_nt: TGCAGTGCCAGCAACCCTCGGGGCGGGTCGGCAGATACGCAGTATTTT

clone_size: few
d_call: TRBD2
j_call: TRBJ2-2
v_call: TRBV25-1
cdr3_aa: CASSEAQRERTGELFF
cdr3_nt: TGTGCCAGCAGTGAGGCCCAGCGGGAGCGTACCGGGGAGCTGTTTTTT

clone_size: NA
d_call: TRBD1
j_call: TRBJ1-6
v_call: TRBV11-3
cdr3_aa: CASSDRTGLGSPLHF
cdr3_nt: TGTGCCAGCAGCGACCGGACAGGGCTAGGGTCACCCCTCCACTTT

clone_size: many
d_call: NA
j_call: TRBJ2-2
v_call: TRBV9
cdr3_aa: CASSVDSGYTGELFF
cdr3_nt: TGTGCCAGCAGCGTAGACAGCGGCTACACCGGGGAGCTGTTTTTT

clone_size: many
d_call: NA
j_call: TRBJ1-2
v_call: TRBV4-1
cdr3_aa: CASSQRSGDYGYTF
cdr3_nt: TGCGCCAGCAGCCAAAGATCGGGTGACTATGGCTACACCTTC

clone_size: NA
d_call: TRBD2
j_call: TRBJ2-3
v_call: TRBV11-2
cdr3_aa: CASSHLTSGRLDTQYF
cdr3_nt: TGTGCCAGCAGCCATTTGACTAGCGGGAGGTTGGATACGCAGTATTTT

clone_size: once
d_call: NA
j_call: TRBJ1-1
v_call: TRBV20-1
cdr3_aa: CSARERSPNTEAFF
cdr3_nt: TGCAGTGCTAGAGAGCGGAGTCCGAACACTGAAGCTTTCTTT

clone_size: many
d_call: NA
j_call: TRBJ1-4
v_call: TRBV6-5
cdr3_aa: CASSPGEKLFF
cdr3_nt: TGTGCCAGCTCCCCCGGCGAAAAACTGTTTTTT

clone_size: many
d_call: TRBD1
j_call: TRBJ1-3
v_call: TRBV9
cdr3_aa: CASSVAGQGAGNTIYF
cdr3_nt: TGTGCCAGCAGCGTAGCTGGGCAGGGGGCTGGAAACACCATATATTTT

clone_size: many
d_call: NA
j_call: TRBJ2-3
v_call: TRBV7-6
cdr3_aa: CASSFLGGDADTQYF
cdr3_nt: TGTGCCAGCAGCTTCCTGGGGGGAGACGCAGATACGCAGTATTTT

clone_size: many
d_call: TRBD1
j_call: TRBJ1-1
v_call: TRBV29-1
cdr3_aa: CSVGTGLNTEAFF
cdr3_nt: TGCAGCGTTGGGACAGGACTGAACACTGAAGCTTTCTTT

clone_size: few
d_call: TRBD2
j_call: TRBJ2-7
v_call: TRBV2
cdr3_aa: CASSELAVYYEQYF
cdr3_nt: TGTGCCAGCAGTGAACTAGCGGTATACTACGAGCAGTATTTC

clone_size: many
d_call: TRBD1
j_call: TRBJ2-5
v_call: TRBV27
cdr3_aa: CASRGQGQETQYF
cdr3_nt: TGTGCCAGCAGGGGACAGGGCCAAGAGACCCAGTACTTC

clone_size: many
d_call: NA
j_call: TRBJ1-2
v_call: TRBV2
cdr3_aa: CASMVGGEGYTF
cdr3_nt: TGTGCCTCAATGGTGGGGGGAGAAGGCTACACCTTC

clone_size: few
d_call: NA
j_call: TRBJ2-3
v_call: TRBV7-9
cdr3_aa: CASSLAGEEYF
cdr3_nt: TGTGCCAGCAGCTTGGCAGGGGAGGAGTATTTT

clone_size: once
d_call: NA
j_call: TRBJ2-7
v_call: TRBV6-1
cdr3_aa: CATLDGGEQYF
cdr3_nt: TGTGCCACCCTGGACGGAGGCGAGCAGTACTTC

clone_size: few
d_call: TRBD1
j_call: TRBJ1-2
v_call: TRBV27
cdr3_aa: CASSTGQGYGYTF
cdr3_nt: TGTGCCAGCAGTACGGGACAGGGGTATGGCTACACCTTC

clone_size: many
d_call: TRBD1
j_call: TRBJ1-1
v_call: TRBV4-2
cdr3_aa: CASSQDRWLGQDF
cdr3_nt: TGTGCCAGCAGCCAAGATCGGTGGTTGGGACAGGACTTT

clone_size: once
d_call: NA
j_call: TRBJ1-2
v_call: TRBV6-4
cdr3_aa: CASSDSATSGGYTF
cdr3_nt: TGTGCCAGCAGTGACTCCGCGACCTCAGGAGGCTACACCTTC

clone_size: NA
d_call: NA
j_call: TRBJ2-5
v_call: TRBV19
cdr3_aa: CASRGAQETQYF
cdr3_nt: TGTGCCAGTAGGGGGGCTCAAGAGACCCAGTACTTC

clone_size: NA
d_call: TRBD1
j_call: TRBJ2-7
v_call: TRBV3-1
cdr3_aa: CASSLSGQGAAPTAYEQYF
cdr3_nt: TGTGCCAGCAGCCTTTCGGGACAGGGGGCCGCGCCAACTGCCTACGAGCAGTACTTC

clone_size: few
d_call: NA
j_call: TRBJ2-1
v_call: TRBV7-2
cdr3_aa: CASSLAGGSFLGEQFF
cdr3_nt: TGTGCCAGCAGCTTAGCGGGAGGATCCTTTTTGGGTGAGCAGTTCTTC

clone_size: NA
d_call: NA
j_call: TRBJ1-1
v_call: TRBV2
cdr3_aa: CASSEVGSARPEAFF
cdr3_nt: TGTGCCAGCAGTGAAGTCGGCAGTGCACGGCCTGAAGCTTTCTTT

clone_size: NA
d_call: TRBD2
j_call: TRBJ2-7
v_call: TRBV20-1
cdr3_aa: CSASFLGAGGIEQYF
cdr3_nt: TGCAGTGCTAGCTTTCTTGGGGCGGGAGGTATCGAGCAGTACTTC

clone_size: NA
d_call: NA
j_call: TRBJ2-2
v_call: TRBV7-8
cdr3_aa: CASSLARDGELFF
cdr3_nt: TGTGCCAGCAGCTTAGCGCGGGACGGGGAGCTGTTTTTT

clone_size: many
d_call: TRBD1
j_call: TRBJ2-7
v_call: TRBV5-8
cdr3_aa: CASRPTGPYYEQYF
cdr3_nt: TGTGCCAGCAGGCCGACAGGGCCCTACTACGAGCAGTACTTC